One sample yielded the 2 T cell receptor beta chains listed below, sequenced in a study of cytomegalovirus exposure and HLA in healthy donors. 13 Jbeta primers and 60 Vbeta primers were used for the PCR. This table comes from immunoSEQ multiplex PCR, and its TCRdb copy is limited to in-frame clones, with some not included. The table shows about 170,000 clones, with approximately 70% occurring only once. Sequenced input: PBMCs. Every receptor here comes from a man between 40 and 49 years old in good health and CMV-seropositive.

This clone was seen a few times. The gene calls are TRBV30 and TRBJ1-2, with 10 bases aligning to TRBD1. Looked up from germline, CDR1 is GTSNPN and CDR2 is SVGIG (reference sequence). J lost 3 bases, V lost 2 bases, and 6 bases had no gene match. The CDR3 loop spans 15 amino acids. In DNA form, the CDR3 reads TGTGCCTGGAGTTCCCGACAGGGGGCTTACTATGGCTACACCTTC. It translates to CAWSSRQGAYYGYTF.

This rearrangement joins TRBV10-2 to TRBJ1-5; D remains unclear. Germline V CDR1 and CDR2: WSHSY, SAAADI. CDR3 length: 13 residues. Trimming removed 3 bases from V and 5 bases from J, with 8 bases in between. CDR3: CASSDGGYQPQHF. CDR3 DNA: TGCGCCAGCAGTGATGGCGGCTATCAGCCCCAGCATTTT.